The rows below give T cell receptor beta chains drawn from one sample of a study of cytomegalovirus exposure and HLA in healthy donors. Using immunoSEQ multiplex PCR, the repertoire was profiled, and TCRdb retains in-frame clones only, with some absent. Here the sample table reports nearly 200,000 clones. Sequenced material: PBMCs. The receptors come from a boy aged 10-17 years in good health and CMV-seronegative. CDR3s leave out the opening cysteine and the closing phenylalanine or tryptophan. D genes are given only for firm matches.

V gene,J gene,D gene,CDR3 protein
TRBV6-1,TRBJ1-6,-,ASSEAGTTTYNSPLH
TRBV19,TRBJ1-2,-,ATSADTFYGYT
TRBV2,TRBJ1-5,TRBD1,ASSPAPQGFQPQH
TRBV11-2,TRBJ2-7,TRBD1,ASSHPRQGSYEQY
TRBV5-1,TRBJ1-1,-,ASRFGGDINTEAF
TRBV30,TRBJ2-1,TRBD2,AWSERTELGTMRNNEQF
TRBV5-4,TRBJ1-1,-,ASSLAYGTPNTEAF
TRBV11-2,TRBJ2-2,-,ASSLDSGELF
TRBV4-1,TRBJ1-2,-,ASSQARDYT
TRBV27,TRBJ2-3,-,ASSLRGSPYAQAGPQY
TRBV30,TRBJ2-7,TRBD2,AWSVLAGGLYEQY
TRBV2,TRBJ1-2,TRBD1,ASSEVDRIYGYT
TRBV5-5,TRBJ1-1,-,ASSQFNTEAF
TRBV7-7,TRBJ2-1,TRBD2,ASSSQPGLADNEQF
TRBV18,TRBJ1-1,-,ASSEGTNTEAF
TRBV5-8,TRBJ1-2,-,ASSSGTYYGYT
TRBV6-5,TRBJ2-2,-,ASSYSAGVLSGELF
TRBV7-3,TRBJ2-2,-,ASSTRGDLSGELF
TRBV11-2,TRBJ2-5,-,ASNVGGELTQY
TRBV11-2,TRBJ1-4,-,ASSLTGISPLNEKLF
TRBV6-5,TRBJ2-6,TRBD1,ASSLQGAGGANVLT
TRBV6-6,TRBJ2-5,TRBD2,ASRPMGLGDQY
TRBV30,TRBJ2-3,-,AWGRGFTDTQY
TRBV11-2,-,-,ASSSYAGQSYEQY
TRBV5-4,TRBJ1-1,TRBD1,ASSYGQGSTEAF
TRBV21-1,TRBJ1-1,-,ASSKVGRGGNTEAF
TRBV13,TRBJ2-2,-,ASSARVSTGELF
TRBV13,TRBJ2-7,TRBD2,ASSHSGASSYEQY
TRBV13,TRBJ2-3,-,ASSSQDTQY
TRBV5-4,TRBJ1-2,TRBD1,ASSTRQGGDYGYT
TRBV5-1,TRBJ2-1,-,ASSPIVPSSNEQF
TRBV11-3,TRBJ2-7,-,ASSSPTGFYEQY
TRBV30,TRBJ2-1,-,AFKRGRPGEQF
TRBV27,TRBJ1-3,-,ASSFQGPGNTIY
TRBV28,TRBJ2-3,-,ASSPGVREDTQY
TRBV6-5,TRBJ2-3,-,ASSYGGTTDTQY
TRBV2,TRBJ1-4,-,ASSVIDQRNEKLF
TRBV5-3,TRBJ1-2,-,ARSLLGGYGYT
TRBV7-8,TRBJ1-2,TRBD1,ASSADRGDYGYT
TRBV6-5,TRBJ2-1,TRBD2,ASSYSRAGAYNEQF
TRBV19,TRBJ1-3,-,ASMRAGGNTIY
TRBV5-4,TRBJ2-5,TRBD2,ASSLSGGAKTQY
TRBV7-3,TRBJ1-2,-,ASSLTGGSGYT